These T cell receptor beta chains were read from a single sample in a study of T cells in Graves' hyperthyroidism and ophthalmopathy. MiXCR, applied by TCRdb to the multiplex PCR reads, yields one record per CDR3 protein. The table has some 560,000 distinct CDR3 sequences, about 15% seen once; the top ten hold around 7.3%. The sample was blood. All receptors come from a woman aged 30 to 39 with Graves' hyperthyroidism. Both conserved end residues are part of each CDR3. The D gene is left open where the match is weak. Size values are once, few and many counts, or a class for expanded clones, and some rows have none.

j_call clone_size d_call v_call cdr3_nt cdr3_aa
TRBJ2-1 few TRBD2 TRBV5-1 TGCGCCAGCAGCTTAAGAGGGAGGGAATTGTACAATGAGCAGTTCTTC CASSLRGRELYNEQFF
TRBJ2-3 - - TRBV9 TGTGCCAGCAGCGCGGACTACACCACAGATACGCAGTATTTT CASSADYTTDTQYF
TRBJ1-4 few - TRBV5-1 TGCGCCAGCAGCTTCTTAGGCTCTGAGGGGGAAAAACTGTTTTTT CASSFLGSEGEKLFF
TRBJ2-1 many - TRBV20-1 TGCAGTGCTAGCTACCGAACACCAAACAATGAGCAGTTCTTC CSASYRTPNNEQFF
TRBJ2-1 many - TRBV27 TGTGCCAGCAGTCCACACCAAAGGAATGAGCAGTTCTTC CASSPHQRNEQFF
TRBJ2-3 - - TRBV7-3 TGTGCCAGCAGCTTAAACCTAGGGGGCACAGATACGCAGTATTTT CASSLNLGGTDTQYF
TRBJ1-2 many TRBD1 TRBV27 TGTGCCAGCAGTCTTACCGGGACAGGGAACTATGGCTACACCTTC CASSLTGTGNYGYTF
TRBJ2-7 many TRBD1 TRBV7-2 TGTGCCAGCAGCTTTACCCGGGACAGGGAAGCGTACTTC CASSFTRDREAYF
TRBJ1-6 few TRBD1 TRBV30 TGTGCCTGGGGCCAGGGACAGAATAATTCACCCCTCCACTTT CAWGQGQNNSPLHF
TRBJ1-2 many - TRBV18 TGTGCCAGCTCACCACCAGGGACGGGGAACTATGGCTACACCTTC CASSPPGTGNYGYTF
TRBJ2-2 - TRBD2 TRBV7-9 TGTGCCAGCAGCTTAGACCTGGGGGGGAGCACCGGGGAGCTGTTTTTT CASSLDLGGSTGELFF
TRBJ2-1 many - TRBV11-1 TGTGCCAGCAGCTCAAAGCGAAGCTCCTACAATGAGCAGTTCTTC CASSSKRSSYNEQFF
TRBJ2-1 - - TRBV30 TGTGCCTGGAATAATCGGGGGTACAATGAGCAGTTCTTC CAWNNRGYNEQFF
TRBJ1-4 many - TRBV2 TGTGCCAGCAGTGAAGGGCAGCGTAATGAAAAACTGTTTTTT CASSEGQRNEKLFF
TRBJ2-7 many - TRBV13 TGTGCCAGCAGCGACGACAGTTGGACAGACTCCGAGCAGTACTTC CASSDDSWTDSEQYF
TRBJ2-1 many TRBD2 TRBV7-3 TGTGCCAGCAGCCCTAGCGGGAGTGCCTACAATGAGCAGTTCTTC CASSPSGSAYNEQFF
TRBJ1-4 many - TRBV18 TGTGCCAGCTCCTTTGGACGGCCAGCAACTAATGAAAAACTGTTTTTT CASSFGRPATNEKLFF
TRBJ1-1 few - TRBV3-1 TGTGCCAGCAGCCAAGATCCCTTAAATGGAGCTTTCTTT CASSQDPLNGAFF
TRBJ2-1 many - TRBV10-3 TGTGCCATCAGTGAGCCGAGGGCAGGAGCCTACAATGAGCAGTTCTTC CAISEPRAGAYNEQFF
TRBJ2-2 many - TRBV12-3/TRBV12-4 TGTGCCAGCAGCCTCATGGGGGAGACGGCCGGGGAGCTGTTTTTT CASSLMGETAGELFF
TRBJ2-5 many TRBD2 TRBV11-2 TGTGCCAGCAGCCCCTCAAGACTAGCGGCCCAAGAGACCCAGTACTTC CASSPSRLAAQETQYF
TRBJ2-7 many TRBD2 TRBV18 TGTGCCAGCTCACCACTAGCGGGGAAAGAGTACGAGCAGTACTTC CASSPLAGKEYEQYF
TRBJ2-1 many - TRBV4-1 TGCGCCAGCAGCCACAGAACCGGGGCCTCGGTATACAATGAGCAGTTCTTC CASSHRTGASVYNEQFF
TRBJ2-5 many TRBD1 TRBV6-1 TGTGCCAGCAGGTCCGGGACAGGGGGCGGGGAGACCCAGTACTTC CASRSGTGGGETQYF
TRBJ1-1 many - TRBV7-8 TGTGCCAGCAGCTTACGGCCTAAGTGGAACACTGAAGCTTTCTTT CASSLRPKWNTEAFF
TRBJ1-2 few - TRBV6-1 TGTGCCAGCAGGCCCGTCGCAGAATCACCTGGCTACACCTTC CASRPVAESPGYTF
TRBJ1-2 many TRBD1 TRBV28 TGTGCCAGCAGTCCCGGGACAGGGGAGGGCTACACCTTC CASSPGTGEGYTF
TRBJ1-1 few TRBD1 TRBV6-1 TGTGCCAGCAGTAAGACAGGGCGGAACACTGAAGCTTTCTTT CASSKTGRNTEAFF
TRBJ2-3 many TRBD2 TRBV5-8 TGTGCCAGCAGCTTGGAGTTACTAGCGGGAGTCGAGAATACGCAGTATTTT CASSLELLAGVENTQYF
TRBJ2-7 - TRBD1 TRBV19 TGTGCCAGTAGATCTCCGGGACAGGGCTTCTACGAGCAGTACTTC CASRSPGQGFYEQYF
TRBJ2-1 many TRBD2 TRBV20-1 TGCAGTGCTATGTCGTCCTTAGCGGGAGTTTATTATGAGCAGTTCTTC CSAMSSLAGVYYEQFF
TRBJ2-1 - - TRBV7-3 TGTGCCAGCAGCCCTTCCATGAGCTCCTACAATGAGCAGTTCTTC CASSPSMSSYNEQFF
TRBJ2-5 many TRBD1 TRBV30 TGTGCCTGGGCCGGGACAGGACAAGAGACCCAGTACTTC CAWAGTGQETQYF
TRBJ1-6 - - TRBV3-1 TGTGCCAGCAGCCTAAGCGGGGGAAATAATTCACCCCTCCACTTT CASSLSGGNNSPLHF
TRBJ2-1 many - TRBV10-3 TGTGCCATCAGTGGGGTTAGCGGCGAGTCACCTTACAATGAGCAGTTCTTC CAISGVSGESPYNEQFF
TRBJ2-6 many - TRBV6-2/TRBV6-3 TGTGCCAGCAGGATAGCTGGGTCTGGGGCCAACGTCCTGACTTTC CASRIAGSGANVLTF
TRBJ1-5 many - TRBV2 TGTGCCAGCAGTGAAATCGGCCAGGGGAACAATCAGCCCCAGCATTTT CASSEIGQGNNQPQHF
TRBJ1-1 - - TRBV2 TGTGCCAGCAGTATCCCCTGGGGGCACACTGAAGCTTTCTTT CASSIPWGHTEAFF
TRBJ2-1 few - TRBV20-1 TGCAGTGCAGCCGACCCGGGAGCTTCCTACAATGAGCAGTTCTTC CSAADPGASYNEQFF
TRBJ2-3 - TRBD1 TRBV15 TGTGCCACCAGCAGAGGTGGGACAGGGGTAGATACGCAGTATTTT CATSRGGTGVDTQYF
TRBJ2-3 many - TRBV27 TGTGCCAGCAGTCTGGGACGGCTAGTCCATACGCAGTATTTT CASSLGRLVHTQYF
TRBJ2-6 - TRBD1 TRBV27 TGTGCCAGCAGTAAGACAGGGCTCGGGGCCAACGTCCTGACTTTC CASSKTGLGANVLTF
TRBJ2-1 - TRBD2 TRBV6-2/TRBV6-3 TGTGCCAGCCGAGAGGGACTAGCGGGAGCATATGAGCAGTTCTTC CASREGLAGAYEQFF
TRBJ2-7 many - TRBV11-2 TGTGCCAGCAGCCGCAGAGTCGGGTCGAACTACGAGCAGTACTTC CASSRRVGSNYEQYF
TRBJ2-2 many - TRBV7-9 TGTGCCAGCAGCGGAGTCGTAGCCTTAAACACCGGGGAGCTGTTTTTT CASSGVVALNTGELFF
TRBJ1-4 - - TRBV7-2 TGTGCCAGCAGCCCAGAGTATAATGAAAAACTGTTTTTT CASSPEYNEKLFF
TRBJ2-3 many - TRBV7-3 TGTGCCAGCAGCTTAACAACTAGCACAGATACGCAGTATTTT CASSLTTSTDTQYF
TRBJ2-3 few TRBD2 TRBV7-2 TGTGCCAGCAGCCCCCGCGGGAGTTCTGCAGATACGCAGTATTTT CASSPRGSSADTQYF
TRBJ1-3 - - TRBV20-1 TGCAGTGCTCCAGGACGGGACTCTGGAAACACCATATATTTT CSAPGRDSGNTIYF
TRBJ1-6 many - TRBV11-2 TGTGCCAGCAGCGTCCGAGGCGGGGCACCCCTCCACTTT CASSVRGGAPLHF
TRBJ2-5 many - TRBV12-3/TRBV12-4 TGTGCCAGCAGTTTAGCTTGGTGGCGAGGAAGGATACCACAAGAGACCCAGTACTTC CASSLAWWRGRIPQETQYF